This T cell receptor beta chain was found in a study of regulatory T cells in long-lasting Graves disease (dated by TCRdb to about 2021). Regarding the study in general: Antithyroid drugs had been taken for less than 3 months by newly diagnosed Graves' disease patients. Peripheral blood TCR sequencing and RNA sequencing compared persistent Graves' disease patients with newly diagnosed Graves' disease patients. The study was registered as a clinical trial and conducted in China. TCR sequencing covered approximately 13 persistent and approximately 20 newly diagnosed Graves' disease patients, 33 samples in total.

On this clonotype itself: Its specific antigen is unknown. The record has no base qualities; no much larger clone is one base away.

Libraries were built with multiplex PCR. Data came from an Illumina HiSeq 4000. To build TCR beta libraries, CDR3 regions were amplified by Arm-PCR using iRepertoire HTBI primers. Before sequencing, the PCR products underwent gel purification. Per the source publication's procedure: Across samples, some 62 TRBV and roughly 15 TRBJ segments were identified and used for gene usage analysis of CDR3 amino acid clonotypes. COPE and FqMerger were used to merge the filtered high-quality paired reads into contigs. Contigs were aligned with BLAST to IMGT TRBV, TRBD and TRBJ reference genes, and CDR3 was defined per IMGT. Highly expanded clones were defined as clonotypes with a frequency above 0.1%. Shannon entropy served as the measure of repertoire diversity, while the Gini coefficient captured V-J evenness. A clonotype was considered public if more than one individual shared it. The public reads were quality trimmed at Q25 with fastp and then assembled into clones with MiXCR by TCRdb, keeping productive beta chains. Rows with a matching CDR3 protein are joined into one entry that keeps the most common DNA and genes. V and J calls and clone size were set by TCRdb, not the authors. This sample gives roughly 500,000 distinct CDR3 sequences in total; 9.5% to 15% of them show up just once. The ten largest clones take up approximately 9% of the sample.

The full study reports these points: Sequencing and analysis were restricted to the TCR beta chain. The authors acknowledged the small sample size as a limitation that may reduce accuracy. Only peripheral blood was studied, because thyroid tissue, the primary lesion, was inaccessible. Compared with newly diagnosed patients, patients with persistent Graves' disease had lower TCR Shannon entropy and fewer highly expanded clones, which suggests clonal expansion. TRBV28, TRBJ1-2 and TRBJ2-5 were preferentially used in persistent disease, while TRBV20-1 and TRBJ2-1 were favored in newly diagnosed disease. Persistent patients shared more public clonotypes among themselves (around 2,800) than newly diagnosed patients did (approximately 970).

Clipping removes 4 bases from V and 7 bases from J, with 18 as the unmatched junction base count. Based on the germline V gene, the CDR1 and CDR2 sequences are LGHNA and YSLEER. From its cysteine to its phenylalanine, the CDR3 spans 19 amino acids. CDR3 DNA only is kept here, 57 bases in frame from base 1. Taken with the paper, the label for time point translates to: newly diagnosed GD, antithyroid drugs for less than 3 months. RNA was extracted from PBMCs in TRIzol for both TCR sequencing and RNA sequencing. The diagnosis of Graves' disease was made according to American Thyroid Association guidelines. Recruitment of patients was carried out at an endocrinology department in Xi'an, China. Each patient gave about 10 milliliters of peripheral blood, collected in an EDTA anticoagulant tube. Ficoll Paque Plus density gradient separation was used to isolate PBMCs, and no further T cell sorting was done. An Agilent 2100 Bioanalyzer and agarose gel were used to check RNA quality, while a NanoDrop 2000 measured RNA concentration.

These data were also filed under a second study, of T cells in Graves' hyperthyroidism and ophthalmopathy. As that second paper reports: A patient counted as having stable Graves' hyperthyroidism if no progression to ophthalmopathy occurred over 18 months of follow-up. Hyperthyroidism patients were aged 18 to 65 years and newly diagnosed, with disease duration of less than 2 months. Any patient with an uncontrolled infection, another autoimmune disease, pregnancy or lactation was excluded. Clinical symptoms, serum thyroxine and TRAb, thyroid ultrasound, and orbital computed tomography formed the basis for the diagnoses. For the first round of RT-PCR on the TCR CDR3, the HTBI primer set was used together with the Qiagen OneStep RT-PCR kit. Most expanded thyroid clonotypes (frequency above 0.001) were also detected in blood, a finding suggesting that blood repertoires may reflect thyroid immune responses. In cross-validation, a model built on a 13 V-J signature told ophthalmopathy apart from stable hyperthyroidism with approximately 90% sensitivity and roughly 83% specificity, and in testing the same model reached 80%/75%. In validation, progression to ophthalmopathy was predicted by the model with 65% to 71% sensitivity and 72% to 85% specificity, a median of roughly 6.4 months before onset. TCR V-J signatures able to tell the groups apart were searched for in a discovery cohort of 100 or so patients, of whom over 40 had Graves' ophthalmopathy and 55 to 60 had stable Graves' hyperthyroidism. An independent validation cohort of 18 to 20 hyperthyroidism patients and approximately 17 patients who later progressed to ophthalmopathy tested prospective prediction of ophthalmopathy. The 100 discovery patients were randomly split 7:3 into training and test sets. Thyroid tissue and blood T-cell repertoires from more than 5 Graves' hyperthyroidism patients were also compared in the study. After blood sampling, hyperthyroidism patients were treated with methimazole at a starting dose of 30 mg daily, and ophthalmopathy patients were treated with high-dose intravenous methylprednisolone. The libraries were constructed in a second round of multiplex PCR and then size-selected and purified. Paired-end sequencing of the libraries was performed with 100 bp reads on an Illumina HiSeq2000. SOAPnuke was used to process the raw data, removing reads that contained adapters or uncalled bases, had a mean Phred below 15, or lacked an exact match to the constant primer or identifier. COPE v1.2.5 was used to merge the high-quality paired reads, and each unique nucleotide sequence was defined as a clonotype. MiTCR v1.1 was used to align the clonotypes against IMGT TRBV, TRBD and TRBJ reference segments. Only V-J combinations with frequency above 0.0001, covering 99% to 99.2% of repertoires, were analysed. A TCS score was defined as the ratio between F50 (clonal expansion) and ExV (chaos), using BLOSUM62-based TCRdist between CDR3 peptides within each V-J. Welch's t-statistics and random forest reduced fewer than 550 V-J features to 10 to 15, which were used in a naive Bayes classifier (R e1071). Sample size was not statistically predetermined, and blinding of investigators to group allocation was not performed. TCR Vbeta CDR3 sequencing of 130 to 150 peripheral blood samples (roughly 43 ophthalmopathy, 75 hyperthyroidism and some 17 progressor patients) is reported in the paper.

The TCR originated in a woman in her twenties or thirties with Graves disease. Donor details come from another sample of the same person, matched by shared clones. This sequence uses TRBV4-3 and TRBJ2-1, and 11 bases in between align with TRBD2. The material sequenced was peripheral blood mononuclear cells (PBMCs), taken at new diagnosis, from a patient treated with antithyroid drugs. The DNA sequence is as follows: TGCGCCAGCAGCCCACTTGGACCTAGCGGGAGGAGTGTGGGTAATGAGCAGTTCTTC. It translates to CASSPLGPSGRSVGNEQFF.